A single sample is the source of the 13 T cell receptor beta chains below, sequenced in a study of CD8 T cells in Susac syndrome. RNA amounts of roughly 0.5 to 1 ug underwent reverse transcription with random hexamers. TCRdb used MiXCR to reprocess the immunoSEQ multiplex PCR reads, holding one entry per CDR3 protein. The sample holds about 190,000 distinct CDR3 sequences; roughly 94% are singletons and the top ten take 0.15% to 0.2%. The sequenced sample was CD8+ T cells from PBMCs. These receptors were taken from a human donor with Susac syndrome.

Worth noting for this clonotype: The junction departs from the called germline gene at one end, perhaps through a read error. The chain combines TRBV15 with TRBJ1-2; TRBD1 aligns across 7 bases. This CDR3 spans 13 amino acids. In germline, CDR1 is LNHNV, CDR2 YYDKDF (reference sequence). This CDR3 reads CATSRDLSEGAVF. For the CDR3, the DNA is TGTGCCACCAGCAGAGATTTAAGCGAGGGGGCCGTCTTC.

V and J are TRBV20-1 and TRBJ1-1, with TRBD1 as a possible D gene (5 bases). CDR1 and CDR2 (germline): DFQATT, SNEGSKA (reference sequence). Trimming left V 0 bases short and J 0 bases short, with 11 bases between. This CDR3 has 15 amino acids. Here the CDR3 DNA reads TGCAGTGCTAGAGATCATTCGGGGCTGAACACTGAAGCTTTCTTT. Encoded protein: CSARDHSGLNTEAFF.

V is TRBV18 and J is TRBJ2-3; D might be TRBD1 (6 bases). The CDR3 runs 17 residues. CDR1 KGHSH and CDR2 LQKENI come from the germline V gene. Trimming cost V 5 bases and J 2 bases, with 20 bases left between them. The CDR3 coding sequence is TGTGCCAGCTCATTCAACGGACAGCAATTACTCACAGATACGCAGTATTTT. Translation: CASSFNGQQLLTDTQYF. Together with reference TRBV18 and TRBJ2-3, the CDR3 gives the full variable domain: NAGVMQNPRHLVRRRGQEARLRCSPMKGHSHVYWYRQLPEEGLKFMVYLQKENIIDESGMPKERFSAEFPKEGPSILRIQQVVRGDSAAYFCASSFNGQQLLTDTQYFGPGTRLTVL.

This clonotype was picked up one time. This chain connects TRBV20-1 to TRBJ1-5; no firm D call. The CDR3 covers 14 residues. Per the germline V gene, CDR1 is DFQATT and CDR2 is SNEGSKA (reference sequence). V dropped 2 bases and J dropped 2 bases, with 10 bases sitting between them. The CDR3 nucleotides read TGCAGTGCTAGATCGGAACATGGCAATCAGCCCCAGCATTTT. This translates into CSARSEHGNQPQHF.

The V gene is TRBV12-3 or TRBV12-4, the J gene TRBJ2-3; D remains ambiguous. Trimming shortened V by 4 bases and J by 9 bases, and 11 bases separated the two germline ends. The CDR3 consists of 12 residues. As DNA, the CDR3 is TGTGCCAGCAGTTCAGACGGTGGAACGCAGTATTTT. This codes for CASSSDGGTQYF.

V and J are TRBV27 and TRBJ1-6; 7 bases align to TRBD1. The CDR3 has 18 residues. In germline, CDR1 is MNHEY, CDR2 SMNVEV (reference sequence). Trimming at V came to 0 bases and at J to 7 bases, leaving 12 bases not matched to a gene. CDR3 DNA sequence: TGTGCCAGCAGTTTATCCCCCCCGGGCAGGGGGTCAAATTCACCCCTCCACTTT. It encodes CASSLSPPGRGSNSPLHF.

Written as DNA, the CDR3 is TGTGCCAGCAGCTTGGGGATTACGAATGAGCAGTTCTTC. Protein sequence: CASSLGITNEQFF. The chain uses TRBV5-4 and TRBJ2-1; D ambiguous. This CDR3 comprises 13 residues. Germline CDR1 reads SGHNT; CDR2 reads YYREEE (reference sequence). V was clipped by 0 bases and J by 7 bases, with 8 bases between them.

This rearrangement joins TRBV20-1 to TRBJ2-1; 10 positions match TRBD2. This CDR3 has 15 residues. The V segment lost 0 bases and the J segment 10 bases; nucleotides outside the gene matches: 9. The germline CDR1 and CDR2 sequences are DFQATT and SNEGSKA (reference sequence). CDR3 in DNA: TGCAGTGCTAGAGATTGGGCTAGCGGGGGTGAGGAGCAGTTCTTC. This translates into CSARDWASGGEEQFF.

The chain links TRBV7-8 to TRBJ1-2, with D unresolved. This CDR3 contains 13 residues. Germline values: CDR1 SGHVS, CDR2 FQNEAQ. Trimming stripped 1 base from V and 6 bases from J, with 9 bases between. The chain's CDR3 is CASSLEPRDGYTF. The CDR3 coding sequence is TGTGCCAGCAGCTTAGAACCTCGGGATGGCTACACCTTC.

V is TRBV25-1 and J is TRBJ1-5, with D perhaps matching TRBD1 (5 bases). This CDR3 contains 13 residues. Per germline, CDR1 MGHDK and CDR2 SYGVNS. Deletions cut 4 bases from V and 4 bases from J, with 8 bases between. CDR3 region: CASSGEGNQPQHF. CDR3 DNA: TGTGCCAGCAGTGGAGAGGGGAATCAGCCCCAGCATTTT.

CDR3: CASSTTGYEQFF. The CDR3, as DNA: TGCGCCAGCAGCACTACAGGGTATGAGCAGTTCTTC. The chain employs TRBV5-1 and TRBJ2-1; TRBD1 is a possible D gene (6 bases). This CDR3 is 12 amino acids long. CDR1 and CDR2 from the germline V gene are SGHRS and YFSETQ. Trimming took 4 bases from V and 8 from J, leaving 10 bases between them.

This sequence joins TRBV9 and TRBJ1-5; maybe TRBD1 (6 bases). V dropped 1 base and J dropped 5 bases, with 13 bases sitting between them. The CDR3 is 15 amino acids. Germline CDR1 reads SGDLS; CDR2 reads YYNGEE. The DNA of the CDR3 is TGTGCCAGCAGCGTACAGGGGCGGGGGGATCAGCCCCAGCATTTT. Translated: CASSVQGRGDQPQHF.

Only one count was recorded for this clonotype. The CDR3 nucleotides read TGCGCCAGCAGCCAAGTTTCTAGCGTGAACAATGAGCAGTTCTTC. This gives the protein CASSQVSSVNNEQFF. This chain connects TRBV4-1 to TRBJ2-1; possibly TRBD2 for D (6 bases). The CDR3 consists of 15 residues. V was cut by 1 base and J by 5 bases, with 12 bases left in between. The V gene's germline CDR1 is MGHRA and CDR2 YSYEKL.